These T cell receptor beta chains were read from a single sample in a study of Ad26.COV2.S vaccination and SARS-CoV-2 variants. TCRdb keeps only in-frame clones here, not all; method: immunoSEQ multiplex PCR. This table holds a few hundred thousand clones, 83% found once. The sample consisted of peripheral blood, taken in a trial of Ad26.COV2.S vaccine versus placebo. The receptors here all came from a person between 18 and 59 years old who received the Ad26.COV2.S COVID-19 vaccine or a placebo. Each CDR3 is given with its conserved first and last residue. The D gene is left open where the match is weak. A clone size is listed for some rows: how often the clone was seen (once, few, many), or a class if it is expanded.

V,D,J,size,CDR3,DNA
TRBV11-2,TRBD2,TRBJ2-1,-,CASSYTSLAGGAAGEQFF,TGTGCCAGCAGCTATACCTCCCTAGCGGGGGGGGCTGCTGGTGAGCAGTTCTTC
TRBV6-1,TRBD2,TRBJ2-1,once,CASSEPRLAGTAVF,TGTGCCAGCAGTGAACCGCGACTAGCGGGAACGGCGGTCTTC
TRBV5-4,-,TRBJ1-1,-,CASSLGISMETEAFF,TGTGCCAGCAGCCTCGGGATCTCGATGGAGACTGAAGCTTTCTTT
TRBV4-1,-,TRBJ1-6,few,CASRPGVDSPLHF,TGCGCCAGCAGGCCGGGAGTGGATTCACCCCTCCACTTT
TRBV5-4,TRBD2,TRBJ2-5,-,CASRSGGGETQYF,TGTGCCAGCAGAAGCGGGGGAGGAGAGACCCAGTACTTC
TRBV5-4,-,TRBJ2-5,-,CASSSGKGAPKTQYF,TGTGCCAGCAGCTCAGGGAAAGGAGCCCCTAAGACCCAGTACTTC
TRBV5-1,-,TRBJ1-6,-,CASSLYGGSYNSPLHF,TGCGCCAGCAGCCTCTACGGAGGCTCCTATAATTCACCCCTCCACTTT
TRBV5-4,TRBD1,TRBJ2-7,-,CASSLGTGYRGEQYF,TGTGCCAGCAGCTTGGGGACAGGTTATCGAGGCGAGCAGTACTTC
TRBV4-2,-,TRBJ1-1,-,CASSQAGHNTEAFF,TGTGCCAGCAGCCAGGCTGGACACAACACTGAAGCTTTCTTT
TRBV7-9,-,TRBJ1-1,-,CASSSGGVNTEAFF,TGTGCCAGCAGCTCAGGTGGAGTGAACACTGAAGCTTTCTTT
TRBV18,TRBD2,TRBJ2-3,-,CASSEVAGGGGTQYF,TGTGCCAGCTCAGAAGTAGCGGGAGGAGGAGGTACGCAGTATTTT
TRBV30,-,TRBJ2-7,-,CAWSTSYPTEQYF,TGTGCCTGGAGTACGAGCTACCCAACCGAGCAGTACTTC
TRBV19,-,TRBJ1-4,-,CASSMLTAGNEKLFF,TGTGCCAGTAGTATGTTGACGGCTGGGAATGAAAAACTGTTTTTT
TRBV7-2,-,TRBJ1-2,-,CASSPALFYGYTF,TGTGCCAGCAGCCCCGCCCTCTTCTATGGCTACACCTTC
TRBV4-1,-,TRBJ2-3,-,CASSHQTYTGLSPTDTQYF,TGCGCCAGCAGCCACCAAACTTATACGGGCCTCTCCCCCACAGATACGCAGTATTTT
TRBV4-1,TRBD1,TRBJ1-2,-,CASSQFRGGLNINYGYTF,TGCGCCAGCAGCCAATTCCGAGGGGGCCTCAACATTAACTATGGCTACACCTTC
TRBV2,TRBD1,TRBJ1-4,-,CASQQGDSGVPTNEKLFF,TGTGCCAGCCAGCAGGGGGACTCCGGGGTCCCAACTAATGAAAAACTGTTTTTT
TRBV20-1,TRBD1,TRBJ1-2,once,CSASRPGGGGYGYTF,TGCAGTGCTAGTCGTCCCGGAGGGGGCGGCTATGGCTACACCTTC
TRBV6-6,-,TRBJ1-5,few,CASSYYAGGEPQHF,TGTGCCAGCAGTTACTACGCGGGGGGTGAGCCCCAGCATTTT
TRBV21-1,-,TRBJ2-1,-,CASSRQGEQFF,TGTGCCAGCAGCAGACAGGGTGAGCAGTTCTTC
TRBV30,TRBD1,TRBJ1-5,-,CAWSPMGQGGSQPQHF,TGTGCCTGGAGTCCTATGGGACAGGGCGGGAGTCAGCCCCAGCATTTT
TRBV18,TRBD2,TRBJ2-1,-,CASSPAGLAGGRNEQFF,TGTGCCAGCTCACCGGCCGGACTAGCGGGGGGGCGCAATGAGCAGTTCTTC
TRBV5-1,-,TRBJ2-5,-,CASSPGGMQETQYF,TGCGCCAGCAGCCCGGGGGGCATGCAAGAGACCCAGTACTTC
TRBV5-6,-,TRBJ1-2,-,CASSPRPGRLNYGYTF,TGTGCCAGCAGCCCGCGCCCGGGACGGCTAAACTATGGCTACACCTTC
TRBV19,TRBD1,TRBJ2-6,-,CASSVRDRDSSGANVLTF,TGTGCCAGTAGTGTTCGGGACAGGGATTCCTCTGGGGCCAACGTCCTGACTTTC
TRBV19,TRBD2,TRBJ2-7,-,CASSVSGSGYEQYF,TGTGCCAGTAGTGTAAGCGGGAGCGGGTACGAGCAGTACTTC
TRBV30,TRBD2,TRBJ2-2,-,CAWTTGLALGGELFF,TGTGCCTGGACTACGGGACTAGCCCTAGGCGGGGAGCTGTTTTTT